The clone carrying this T cell receptor beta chain came up once. TCR beta sequencing was performed on blood CD8+ and CD4+ T cells. The multiple sclerosis controls comprised treatment-naive patients whose relapsing-remitting disease was stable or active. Negative isolation yielded CD4+ and CD8+ T cells, and FACS enriched TEMRA cells. These data originate in a study of CD8 T cells in Susac syndrome. Random hexamers served to reverse transcribe roughly 0.45 to 1 ug RNA. The CDR3 of TCR beta was amplified by immunoSEQ multiplex PCR across 54 Vbeta and 13 Jbeta. TCRdb independently ran MiXCR on the immunoSEQ multiplex PCR reads; one entry per CDR3 protein. This table holds 150,000 to 200,000 distinct CDR3 sequences, approximately 95% found once. This CDR3 contains 16 residues. Per the germline V gene, CDR1 is SGHTA and CDR2 is FQGNSA. With V trimmed by 3 bases and J by 1 base, 2 bases remained unmatched.

Sequencing was done on a sample of CD4+ T cells from PBMCs. The source is a human donor with multiple sclerosis. The J gene is TRBJ2-5, the V gene TRBV7-2; 13 bases agree with TRBD2. This chain's CDR3 is CASSFGLAGVQETQYF. As DNA, the CDR3 is TGTGCCAGCAGCTTTGGACTAGCGGGGGTCCAAGAGACCCAGTACTTC. Full variable domain (outside the CDR3, taken from reference TRBV7-2 and TRBJ2-5): GAGVSQSPSNKVTEKGKDVELRCDPISGHTALYWYRQSLGQGLEFLIYFQGNSAPDKSGLPSDRFSAERTGGSVSTLTIQRTQQEDSAVYLCASSFGLAGVQETQYFGPGTRLLVL.